This T cell receptor beta chain was sequenced in a study of blood T cell repertoires in COVID-19. Turning to the study itself: Acute and convalescent COVID-19 samples came from the United States, Italy and Spain. The cDNA or gDNA used as material had been derived from T cells, B-cell-depleted T cells, or PBMCs.

The germline V gene encodes CDR1 SQVTM and CDR2 ANQGSEA. The CDR3 has 14 residues. V lost 6 bases and J lost 4; bases outside the gene matches: 11. Original analysis: Scientists estimated how many nucleated cells there were by amplifying reference gene primers. The repertoire was sequenced with immunoSEQ multiplex PCR; TCRdb's copy has only in-frame clones and lacks some. That table supplies the V and J calls and clone size; D and trimming were determined from the DNA. The sample has under 150,000 clones, 81% seen once. The genes are TRBV29-1 and TRBJ1-1, with 7 bases identical to TRBD1. The sequencing input was peripheral blood. This clonotype was obtained from a man in his forties or fifties with acute or convalescent COVID-19. The CDR3 DNA is TGCAGCGTCAGGGACAGCTCTTTGAGCACTGAAGCTTTCTTT. This gives the protein CSVRDSSLSTEAFF.